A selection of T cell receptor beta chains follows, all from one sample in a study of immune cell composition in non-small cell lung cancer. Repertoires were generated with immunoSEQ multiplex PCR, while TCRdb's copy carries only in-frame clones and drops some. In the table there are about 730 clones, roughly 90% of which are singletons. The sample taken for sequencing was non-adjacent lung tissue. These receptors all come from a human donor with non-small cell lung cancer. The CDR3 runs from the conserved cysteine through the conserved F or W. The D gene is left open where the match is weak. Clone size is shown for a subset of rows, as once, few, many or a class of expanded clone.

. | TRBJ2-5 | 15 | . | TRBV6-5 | CASSTDELLRETQYF | TGTGCCAGCAGTACTGACGAACTCCTCAGGGAGACCCAGTACTTC
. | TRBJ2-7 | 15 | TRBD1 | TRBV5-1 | CASKLDTGAVYEQYF | TGCGCCAGCAAGTTAGACACAGGGGCGGTCTACGAGCAGTACTTC
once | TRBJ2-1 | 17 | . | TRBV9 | CASSVAAGTHRYNEQFF | TGTGCCAGCAGCGTAGCAGCTGGGACACATCGATACAATGAGCAGTTCTTC
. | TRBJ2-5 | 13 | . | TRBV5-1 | CASTRGTQETQYF | TGCGCCAGCACTAGAGGGACTCAAGAGACCCAGTACTTC
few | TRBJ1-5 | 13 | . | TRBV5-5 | CASSLEQDQPQHF | TGTGCCAGCAGCTTGGAACAAGATCAGCCCCAGCATTTT
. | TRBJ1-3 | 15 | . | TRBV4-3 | CASSQDFNKGNTIYF | TGCGCCAGCAGCCAAGATTTTAACAAAGGAAACACCATATATTTT
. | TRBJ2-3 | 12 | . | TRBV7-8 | CASSQSTDTQYF | TGTGCCAGCAGCCAGAGCACAGATACGCAGTATTTT
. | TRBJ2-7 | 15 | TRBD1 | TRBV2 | CASSVGRQGAAEQYF | TGTGCCAGCAGTGTGGGGAGACAGGGGGCCGCCGAGCAGTACTTC
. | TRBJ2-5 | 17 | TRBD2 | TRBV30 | CAWSPPGLAGGRRTQYF | TGTGCCTGGAGTCCCCCGGGACTAGCGGGGGGGCGTAGGACCCAGTACTTC
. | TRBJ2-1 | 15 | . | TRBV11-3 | CASSLASSLSNEQFF | TGTGCCAGCAGCTTAGCTTCTAGCCTCTCGAATGAGCAGTTCTTC
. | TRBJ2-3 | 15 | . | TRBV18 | CASSPHDSSRDTQYF | TGTGCCAGCTCACCCCACGACTCCTCCCGAGATACGCAGTATTTT
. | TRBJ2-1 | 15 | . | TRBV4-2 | CASSQDPEAHNEQFF | TGTGCCAGCAGCCAAGATCCCGAAGCCCACAATGAGCAGTTCTTC
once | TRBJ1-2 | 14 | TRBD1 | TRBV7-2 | CASSSTTGESGYTF | TGTGCCAGCAGCTCAACGACAGGGGAGAGTGGCTACACCTTC
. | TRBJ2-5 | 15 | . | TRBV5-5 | CASSLSGNSGGAQYF | TGTGCCAGCAGCTTGTCGGGGAACTCCGGTGGGGCCCAGTACTTC
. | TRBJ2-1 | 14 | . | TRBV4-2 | CASSQVADLNEQFF | TGTGCCAGCAGCCAAGTAGCGGACCTCAATGAGCAGTTCTTC
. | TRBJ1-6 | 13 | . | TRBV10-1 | CASSAAGDSPLHF | TGCGCCAGCAGTGCGGCAGGGGATTCACCCCTCCACTTT
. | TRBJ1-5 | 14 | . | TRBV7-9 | CASSDNQGNQPQHF | TGTGCCAGCAGCGATAACCAGGGCAATCAGCCCCAGCATTTT
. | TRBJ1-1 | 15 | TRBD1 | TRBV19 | CASSSSGQGAPEAFF | TGTGCCAGTAGTTCATCCGGACAGGGGGCCCCTGAAGCTTTCTTT
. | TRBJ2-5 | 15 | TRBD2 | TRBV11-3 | CASSVAGGYQETQYF | TGTGCCAGCAGCGTAGCGGGGGGGTACCAAGAGACCCAGTACTTC
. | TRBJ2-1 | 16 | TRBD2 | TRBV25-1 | CASSEPRSGGYNEQFF | TGTGCCAGCAGTGAACCCAGGAGCGGGGGATACAATGAGCAGTTCTTC
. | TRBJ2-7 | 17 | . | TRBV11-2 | CASSLVSAGVGAYEQYF | TGTGCCAGCAGCTTAGTTTCTGCTGGGGTAGGGGCCTACGAGCAGTACTTC
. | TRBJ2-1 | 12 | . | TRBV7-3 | CASSQQYNEQFF | TGTGCCAGCAGCCAACAATACAATGAGCAGTTCTTC
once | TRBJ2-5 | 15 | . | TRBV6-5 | CASRLHREWEETQYF | TGTGCCAGCAGGCTCCACAGGGAATGGGAAGAGACCCAGTACTTC
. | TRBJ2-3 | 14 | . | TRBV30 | CAWETGVEGYTQYF | TGTGCCTGGGAAACCGGGGTCGAAGGATATACGCAGTATTTT
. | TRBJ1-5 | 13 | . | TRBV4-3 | CASSQRRDQPQHF | TGCGCCAGCAGCCAAAGGAGGGATCAGCCCCAGCATTTT
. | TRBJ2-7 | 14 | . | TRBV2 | CASHPAGKSYEQYF | TGTGCCAGCCACCCGGCAGGGAAATCCTACGAGCAGTACTTC
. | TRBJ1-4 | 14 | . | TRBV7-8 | CASTPIRGHEKLFF | TGTGCCAGCACCCCTATAAGGGGACACGAAAAACTGTTTTTT
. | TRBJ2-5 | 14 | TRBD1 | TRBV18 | CASASTGGQETQYF | TGTGCCAGCGCCTCGACAGGGGGCCAAGAGACCCAGTACTTC
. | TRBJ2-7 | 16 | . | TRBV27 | CASSFRMGQGSYEQYF | TGTGCCAGCAGTTTTAGGATGGGGCAGGGGTCCTACGAGCAGTACTTC
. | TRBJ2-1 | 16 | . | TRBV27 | CASSVTGTSSYNEQFF | TGTGCCAGCAGTGTGACAGGGACTAGCTCCTACAATGAGCAGTTCTTC
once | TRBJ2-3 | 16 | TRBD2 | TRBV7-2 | CASSLAIAGGQHTQYF | TGTGCCAGCAGCTTGGCGATAGCGGGGGGGCAACATACGCAGTATTTT
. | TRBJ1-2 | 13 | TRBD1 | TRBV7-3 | CASSFGQGDGYTF | TGTGCCAGCAGCTTCGGACAGGGGGACGGCTACACCTTC
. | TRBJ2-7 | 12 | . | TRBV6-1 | CASSPDIYEQYF | TGTGCCAGCAGCCCGGACATCTACGAGCAGTACTTC
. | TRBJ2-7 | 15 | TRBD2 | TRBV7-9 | CASSLLAESSYEQYF | TGTGCCAGCAGCCTACTAGCGGAAAGCTCCTACGAGCAGTACTTC
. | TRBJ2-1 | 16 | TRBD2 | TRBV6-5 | CASSYTSGGASGEQFF | TGTGCCAGCAGTTACACAAGCGGGGGGGCCTCAGGTGAGCAGTTCTTC